The 2 T cell receptor beta chains listed next were all sequenced from one sample in a study of sequential checkpoint blockade in melanoma. Specified treatment: randomized to nivolumab then ipilimumab (arm A) or the reverse (arm B). The repertoire was sequenced with immunoSEQ multiplex PCR; TCRdb's copy has only in-frame clones and lacks some. The sample carries 5,500 to 8,000 clones, 75% to 80% recorded once. Here the sequenced sample was CD8+ T cells sorted from blood (inferred from file names), taken from a patient given nivolumab and ipilimumab in sequence. These receptors were obtained from a human donor with melanoma.

The rearrangement links TRBV7-9 to TRBJ2-2; the match to TRBD1 covers 8 bases. Germline-derived CDR1 and CDR2 are SEHNR and FQNEAQ (reference sequence). The CDR3 runs to 14 residues. J lost 7 bases, V lost 5 bases, and 6 bases had no gene match. The CDR3: CASSETGDSGELFF. Here the CDR3 DNA reads TGTGCCAGCAGCGAGACAGGGGACAGCGGGGAGCTGTTTTTT.

This clone was seen a handful of times. V gene TRBV19 combines with J gene TRBJ2-7; D unclear. Germline lookup yields CDR1 LNHDA and CDR2 SQIVND (reference sequence). Deletions cut 6 bases from V and 2 bases from J, with 14 bases between. The CDR3 loop spans 14 amino acids. The CDR3 bases are TGTGCCAGTAGGACCTCTCCGGCGGCCTACGAGCAGTACTTC. It translates to CASRTSPAAYEQYF. Full variable domain (rest looked up from reference TRBV19 and TRBJ2-7): DGGITQSPKYLFRKEGQNVTLSCEQNLNHDAMYWYRQDPGQGLRLIYYSQIVNDFQKGDIAEGYSVSREKKESFPLTVTSAQKNPTAFYLCASRTSPAAYEQYFGPGTRLTVT.